The TCR beta chain described here comes from a study of human T cells and chemical hapten exposure. Study overall: Weekly scalp doses of diphenylcyclopropenone were given to patients during the approximately 25-week study. DPC at 0.01% went onto the upper back in patch tests, read at 6 days. Patients were mainly female, each with alopecia areata, totalis or universalis. Findings of the study overall: Alopecia was present in the donors, so their immune response may differ from healthy people's.

The time point denotes: patch test 3, about 24 weeks after DPC sensitization. Noted treatment: therapeutic diphenylcyclopropenone sensitization with weekly scalp DPC. MiXCR, applied by TCRdb to the RACE reads, yields one record per CDR3 protein. Seen here are approximately 160,000 distinct CDR3 sequences, around a quarter observed once, and the top ten hold about 2%. The sample holds one count of this clonotype. Its specificity is not known. Sample: whole blood, taken in connection with sensitization to the hapten diphenylcyclopropenone (DPC). The clonotype comes from a woman between 18 and 29 years old with alopecia areata. Some clones in this sample may be carry-over from other donors' samples.

In DNA, the CDR3 is TGCGCCAGCAGCTTGGAACTAGCGGGAGAGACCCAGTACTTC. Amino acid sequence: CASSLELAGETQYF. J is TRBJ2-5 and V is TRBV5-1; 9 nucleotides line up with TRBD2. The CDR3 loop spans 14 amino acids. CDR1 is SGHRS, CDR2 YFSETQ, per germline. Germline trimming cut 0 bases from V and 4 bases from J; bases unmatched to any gene: 1.